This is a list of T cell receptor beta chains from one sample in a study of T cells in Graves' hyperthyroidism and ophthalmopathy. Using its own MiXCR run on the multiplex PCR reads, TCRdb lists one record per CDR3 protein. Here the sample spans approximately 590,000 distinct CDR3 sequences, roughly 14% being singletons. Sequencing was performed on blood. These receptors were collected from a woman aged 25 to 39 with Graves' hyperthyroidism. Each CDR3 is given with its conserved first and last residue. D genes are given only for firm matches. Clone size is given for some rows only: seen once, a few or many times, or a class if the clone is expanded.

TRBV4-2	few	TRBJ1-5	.	TGTGCCAGCAGCCAAGAACGGGGTTTCAATCAGCCCCAGCATTTT	CASSQERGFNQPQHF
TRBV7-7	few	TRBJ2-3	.	TGTGCTAGCAGCTTAGGACCTGTCACTACGCAGTATTTT	CASSLGPVTTQYF
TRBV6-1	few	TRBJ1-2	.	TGTGCCAGCAGTGGGGCTATACCGCAAGATAGTGGCTACACCTTC	CASSGAIPQDSGYTF
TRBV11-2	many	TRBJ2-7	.	TGTGCCAGCAGCTCCCTCGGGGGCGCTTCCTACGAGCAGTACTTC	CASSSLGGASYEQYF
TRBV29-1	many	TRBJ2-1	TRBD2	TGCAGTAGCGGGAGGCCTAGCAATGAGCAGTTCTTC	CSSGRPSNEQFF
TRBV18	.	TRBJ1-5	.	TGTGCCAGCTCATTCAGGGAGACCAATCAGCCCCAGCATTTT	CASSFRETNQPQHF
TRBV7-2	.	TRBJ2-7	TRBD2	TGTGCCAGCAGCTTATACTTAACTAGCGGGAACGGGTACGAGCAGTACTTC	CASSLYLTSGNGYEQYF
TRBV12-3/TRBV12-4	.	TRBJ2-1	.	TGTGCCAACTCCGGGGAGACCAATGAGCAGTTCTTC	CANSGETNEQFF
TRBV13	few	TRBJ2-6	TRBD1	TGTGCCAGCAGCTTCGGTGACAGGGGCTATCTCGGGGCCAACGTCCTGACTTTC	CASSFGDRGYLGANVLTF
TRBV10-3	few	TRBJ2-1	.	TGTGCCATCAGTGGGGGTGACGGGAGCTCCTACAATGAGCAGTTCTTC	CAISGGDGSSYNEQFF
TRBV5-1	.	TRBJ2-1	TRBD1	TGCGCCAGCAGCTACAGACAGGGTCGCGGCTCCTACAATGAGCAGTTCTTC	CASSYRQGRGSYNEQFF
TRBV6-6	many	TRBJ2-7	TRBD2	TGTGCCAGCAGTTACTCGTCGGGGCCGGGGGGTACCCACACTTACGAGCAGTACTTC	CASSYSSGPGGTHTYEQYF
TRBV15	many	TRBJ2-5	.	TGTGCCACCAGCCGGGACTACCAAGAGACCCAGTACTTC	CATSRDYQETQYF
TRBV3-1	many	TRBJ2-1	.	TGTGCCAGCAGCCAAGGGGTCCGGGACGCAAGAAGCTCCTACAATGAGCAGTTCTTC	CASSQGVRDARSSYNEQFF
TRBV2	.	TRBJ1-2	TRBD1	TGTGCCAGCAGGGGGACAGGGTCGGGTAGTCATGGCTACACCTTC	CASRGTGSGSHGYTF
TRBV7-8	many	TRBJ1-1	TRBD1	TGTGCCAGCAGCGGGCGTCCAGGGGGACCTGAAGCTTTCTTT	CASSGRPGGPEAFF
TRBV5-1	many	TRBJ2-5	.	TGTGCCAGCAGCTTGAACCAAGAGACCCAGTACTTC	CASSLNQETQYF
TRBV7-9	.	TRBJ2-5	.	TGTGCCAGCAGCTTAGTCTTTTCCGGTGGGTTTGAGACCCAGTACTTC	CASSLVFSGGFETQYF
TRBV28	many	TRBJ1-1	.	TGTGCCAGCACGGGGTTGCAGGGTATAATGTTGAGGACTGAAGCTTTCTTT	CASTGLQGIMLRTEAFF
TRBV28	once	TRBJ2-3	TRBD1	TGTGCCAGCAGTACCGGGACAGGGGTCCAGTATTTT	CASSTGTGVQYF